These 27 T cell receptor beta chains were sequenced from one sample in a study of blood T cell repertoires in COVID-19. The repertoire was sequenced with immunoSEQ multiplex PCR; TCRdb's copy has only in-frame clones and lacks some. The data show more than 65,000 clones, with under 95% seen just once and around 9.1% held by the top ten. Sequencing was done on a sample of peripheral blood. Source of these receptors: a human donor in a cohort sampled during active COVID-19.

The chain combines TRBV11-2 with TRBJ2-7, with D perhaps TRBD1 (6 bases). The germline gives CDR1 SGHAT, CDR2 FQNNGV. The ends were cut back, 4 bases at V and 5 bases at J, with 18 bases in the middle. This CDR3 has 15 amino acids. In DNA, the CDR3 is TGTGCCAGCAGCTCAGTAGCCTCCACAGGGAACGAGCAGTACTTC. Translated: CASSSVASTGNEQYF.

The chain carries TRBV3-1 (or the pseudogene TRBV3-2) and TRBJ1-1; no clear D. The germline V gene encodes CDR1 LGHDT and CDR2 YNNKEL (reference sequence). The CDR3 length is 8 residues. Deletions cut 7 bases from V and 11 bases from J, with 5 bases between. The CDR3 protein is CASTSAFF. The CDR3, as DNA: TGTGCCAGCACGTCGGCTTTCTTT.

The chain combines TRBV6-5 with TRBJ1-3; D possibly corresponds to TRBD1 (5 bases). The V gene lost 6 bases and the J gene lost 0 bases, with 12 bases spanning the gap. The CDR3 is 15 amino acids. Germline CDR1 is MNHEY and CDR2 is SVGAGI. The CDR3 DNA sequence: TGTGCCAGCAGGCTTGGACACATCTCTGGAAACACCATATATTTT. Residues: CASRLGHISGNTIYF.

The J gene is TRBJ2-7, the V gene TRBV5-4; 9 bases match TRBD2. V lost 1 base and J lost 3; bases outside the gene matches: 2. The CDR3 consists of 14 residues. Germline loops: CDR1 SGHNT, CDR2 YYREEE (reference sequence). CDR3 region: CASSLKRGDYEQYF. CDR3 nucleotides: TGTGCCAGCAGCTTGAAGCGGGGGGACTACGAGCAGTACTTC.

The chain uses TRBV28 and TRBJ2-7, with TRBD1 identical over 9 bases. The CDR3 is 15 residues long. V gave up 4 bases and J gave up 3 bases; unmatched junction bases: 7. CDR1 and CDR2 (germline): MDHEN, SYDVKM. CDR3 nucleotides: TGTGCCAGCAGTTCCGCGGGACAGGGTTTCTACGAGCAGTACTTC. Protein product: CASSSAGQGFYEQYF.

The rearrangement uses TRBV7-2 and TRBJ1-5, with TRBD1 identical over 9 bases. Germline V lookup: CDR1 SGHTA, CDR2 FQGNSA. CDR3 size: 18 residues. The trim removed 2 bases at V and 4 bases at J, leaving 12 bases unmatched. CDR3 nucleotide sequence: TGTGCCAGCAGCTTACTGGGACAGGGAGTCTTAAATAATCAGCCCCAGCATTTT. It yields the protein CASSLLGQGVLNNQPQHF.

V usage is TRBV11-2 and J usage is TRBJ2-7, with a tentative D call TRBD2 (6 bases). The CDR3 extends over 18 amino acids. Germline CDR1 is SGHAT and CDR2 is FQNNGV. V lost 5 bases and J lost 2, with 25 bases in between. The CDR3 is CASSPLSRGSSRTYEQYF. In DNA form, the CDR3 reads TGTGCCAGCAGCCCCCTGAGTCGGGGGTCTAGTAGAACCTACGAGCAGTACTTC. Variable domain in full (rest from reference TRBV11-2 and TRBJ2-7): EAGVAQSPRYKIIEKRQSVAFWCNPISGHATLYWYQQILGQGPKLLIQFQNNGVVDDSQLPKDRFSAERLKGVDSTLKIQPAKLEDSAVYLCASSPLSRGSSRTYEQYFGPGTRLTVT.

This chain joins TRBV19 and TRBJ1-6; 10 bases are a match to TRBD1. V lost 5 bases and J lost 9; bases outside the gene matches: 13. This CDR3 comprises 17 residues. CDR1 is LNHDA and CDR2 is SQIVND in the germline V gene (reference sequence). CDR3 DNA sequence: TGTGCCAGTAGTGCTGGGACAGGGGTGCGTGGGAGTTCACCCCTCCACTTT. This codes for CASSAGTGVRGSSPLHF.

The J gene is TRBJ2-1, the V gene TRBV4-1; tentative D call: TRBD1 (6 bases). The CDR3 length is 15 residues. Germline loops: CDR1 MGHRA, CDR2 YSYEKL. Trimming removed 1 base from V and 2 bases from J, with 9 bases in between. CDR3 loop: CASSQGWGPYNEQFF. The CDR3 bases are TGCGCCAGCAGCCAAGGGTGGGGGCCCTACAATGAGCAGTTCTTC.

The CDR3 bases are TGCGCCAGCAGCTCGGCAGGGATTTCCTACGAGCAGTACTTC. This codes for CASSSAGISYEQYF. The genes are TRBV5-1 and TRBJ2-7, with a tentative D call TRBD1 (5 bases). The V and J ends lost 3 bases and 1 base respectively, with 11 bases between them. This CDR3 has 14 residues. In germline, CDR1 is SGHRS, CDR2 YFSETQ.

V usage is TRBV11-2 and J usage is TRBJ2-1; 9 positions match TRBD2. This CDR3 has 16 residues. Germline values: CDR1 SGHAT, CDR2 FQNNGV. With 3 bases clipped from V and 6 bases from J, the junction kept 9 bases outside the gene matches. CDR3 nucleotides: TGTGCCAGCAGCTTCTCGCGGGGGGGGTCTTCCAATGAGCAGTTCTTC. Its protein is CASSFSRGGSSNEQFF.

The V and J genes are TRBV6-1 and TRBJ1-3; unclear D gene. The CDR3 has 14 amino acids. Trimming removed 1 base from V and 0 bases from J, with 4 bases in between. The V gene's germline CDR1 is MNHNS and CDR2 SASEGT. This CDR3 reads CASSEGYSGNTIYF. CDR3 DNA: TGTGCCAGCAGTGAAGGTTACTCTGGAAACACCATATATTTT.

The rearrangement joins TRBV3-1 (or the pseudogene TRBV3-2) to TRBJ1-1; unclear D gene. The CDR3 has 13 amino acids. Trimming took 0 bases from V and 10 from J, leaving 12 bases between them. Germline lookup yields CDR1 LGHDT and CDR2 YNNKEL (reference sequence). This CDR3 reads CASSQEVAGGAFF. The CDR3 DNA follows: TGTGCCAGCAGCCAAGAAGTTGCGGGCGGAGCTTTCTTT.

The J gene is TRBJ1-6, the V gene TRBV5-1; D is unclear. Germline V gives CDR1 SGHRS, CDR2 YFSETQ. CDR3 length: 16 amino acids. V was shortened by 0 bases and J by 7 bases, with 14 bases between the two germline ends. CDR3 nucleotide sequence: TGCGCCAGCAGCTTGGAAGCCGCGGGCCGAAATTCACCCCTCCACTTT. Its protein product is CASSLEAAGRNSPLHF. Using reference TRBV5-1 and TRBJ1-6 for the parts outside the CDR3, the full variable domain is KAGVTQTPRYLIKTRGQQVTLSCSPISGHRSVSWYQQTPGQGLQFLFEYFSETQRNKGNFPGRFSGRQFSNSRSEMNVSTLELGDSALYLCASSLEAAGRNSPLHFGNGTRLTVT.

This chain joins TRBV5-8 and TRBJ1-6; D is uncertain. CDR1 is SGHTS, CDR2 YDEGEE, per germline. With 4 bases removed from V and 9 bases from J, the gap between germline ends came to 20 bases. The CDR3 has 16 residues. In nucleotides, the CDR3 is TGTGCCAGCAGCCAAGCGGAGGGAGCTTGGGTTTCACCCCTCCACTTT. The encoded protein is CASSQAEGAWVSPLHF.

CDR3 in DNA: TGTGCCAGCAGTTCTATTAGCGGGGGAAGCTCCTACGAGCAGTACTTC. It yields the protein CASSSISGGSSYEQYF. J is TRBJ2-7 and V is TRBV27; TRBD2 aligns across 9 bases. Germline CDR1 reads MNHEY; CDR2 reads SMNVEV (reference sequence). The ends lost 4 bases at V and 0 bases at J; junction bases unmatched: 7. The CDR3 totals 16 residues.

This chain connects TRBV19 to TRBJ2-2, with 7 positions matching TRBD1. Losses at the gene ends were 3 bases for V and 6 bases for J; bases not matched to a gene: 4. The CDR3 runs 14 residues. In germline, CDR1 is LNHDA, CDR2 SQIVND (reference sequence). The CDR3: CASSIRQGAGELFF. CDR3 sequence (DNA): TGTGCCAGTAGTATTCGGCAGGGGGCCGGGGAGCTGTTTTTT. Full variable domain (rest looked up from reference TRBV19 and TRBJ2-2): DGGITQSPKYLFRKEGQNVTLSCEQNLNHDAMYWYRQDPGQGLRLIYYSQIVNDFQKGDIAEGYSVSREKKESFPLTVTSAQKNPTAFYLCASSIRQGAGELFFGEGSRLTVL.

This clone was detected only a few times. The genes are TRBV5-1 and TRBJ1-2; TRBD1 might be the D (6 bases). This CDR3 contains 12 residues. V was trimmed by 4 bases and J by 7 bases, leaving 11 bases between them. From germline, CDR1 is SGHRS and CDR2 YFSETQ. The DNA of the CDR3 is TGCGCCAGCAGCAACAGGGAGGGTGGCTACACCTTC. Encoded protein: CASSNREGGYTF.

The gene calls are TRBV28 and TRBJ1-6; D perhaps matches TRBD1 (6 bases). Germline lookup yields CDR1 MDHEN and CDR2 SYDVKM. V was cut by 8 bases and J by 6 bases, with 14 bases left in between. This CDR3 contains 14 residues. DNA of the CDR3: TGTGCCAGCCAGGGGAGCTGGAGTAATTCACCCCTCCACTTT. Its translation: CASQGSWSNSPLHF.

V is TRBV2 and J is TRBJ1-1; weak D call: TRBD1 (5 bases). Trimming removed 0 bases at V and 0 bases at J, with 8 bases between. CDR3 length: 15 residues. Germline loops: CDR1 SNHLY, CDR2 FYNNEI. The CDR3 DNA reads TGTGCCAGCAGTGAAGCGGGGCTGCTGAACACTGAAGCTTTCTTT. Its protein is CASSEAGLLNTEAFF.

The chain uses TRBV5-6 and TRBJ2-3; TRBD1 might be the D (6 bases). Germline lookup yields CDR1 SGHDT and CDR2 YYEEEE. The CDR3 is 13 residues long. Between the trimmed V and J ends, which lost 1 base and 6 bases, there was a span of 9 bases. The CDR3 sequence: CASSLTRGDTQYF. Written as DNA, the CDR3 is TGTGCCAGCAGCTTGACTAGGGGGGATACGCAGTATTTT.

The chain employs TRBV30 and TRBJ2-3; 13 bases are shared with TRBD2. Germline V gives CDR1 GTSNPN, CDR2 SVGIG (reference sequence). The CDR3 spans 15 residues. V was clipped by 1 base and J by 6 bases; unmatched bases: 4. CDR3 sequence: CAWSELAGGWDTQYF. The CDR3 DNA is TGTGCCTGGAGTGAACTAGCGGGGGGGTGGGATACGCAGTATTTT. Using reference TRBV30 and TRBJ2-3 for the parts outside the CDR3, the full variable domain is SQTIHQWPATLVQPVGSPLSLECTVEGTSNPNLYWYRQAAGRGLQLLFYSVGIGQISSEVPQNLSASRPQDRQFILSSKKLLLSDSGFYLCAWSELAGGWDTQYFGPGTRLTVL.

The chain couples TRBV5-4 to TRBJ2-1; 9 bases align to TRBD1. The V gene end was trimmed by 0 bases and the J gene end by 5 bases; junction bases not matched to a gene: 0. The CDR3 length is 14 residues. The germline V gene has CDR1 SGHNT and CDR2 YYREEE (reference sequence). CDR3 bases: TGTGCCAGCAGCTTGGGGGACAGGGACAATGAGCAGTTCTTC. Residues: CASSLGDRDNEQFF.

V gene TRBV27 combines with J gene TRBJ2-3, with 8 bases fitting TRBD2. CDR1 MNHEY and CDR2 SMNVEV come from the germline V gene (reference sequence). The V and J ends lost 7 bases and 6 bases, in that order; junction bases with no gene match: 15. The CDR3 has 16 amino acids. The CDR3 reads CASTAGGAEAIDTQYF. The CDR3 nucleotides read TGTGCCAGCACGGCGGGGGGAGCCGAAGCTATCGATACGCAGTATTTT.

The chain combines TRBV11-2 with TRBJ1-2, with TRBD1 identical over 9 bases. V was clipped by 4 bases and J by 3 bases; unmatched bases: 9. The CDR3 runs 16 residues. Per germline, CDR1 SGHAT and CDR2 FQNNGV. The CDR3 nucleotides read TGTGCCAGCAGCTCCCACAGGGGGCGAGGGCACTATGGCTACACCTTC. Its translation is CASSSHRGRGHYGYTF.

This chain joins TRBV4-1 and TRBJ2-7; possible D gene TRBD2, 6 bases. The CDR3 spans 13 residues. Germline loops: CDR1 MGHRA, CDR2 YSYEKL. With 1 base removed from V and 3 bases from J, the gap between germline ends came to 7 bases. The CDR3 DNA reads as TGCGCCAGCAGCCAAGGTAGCGGCTACGAGCAGTACTTC. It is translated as CASSQGSGYEQYF.

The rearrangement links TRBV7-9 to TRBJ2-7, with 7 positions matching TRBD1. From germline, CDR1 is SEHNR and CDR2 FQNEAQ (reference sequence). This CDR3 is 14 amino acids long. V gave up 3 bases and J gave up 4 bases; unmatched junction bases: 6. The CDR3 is CASSLPDRVYEQYF. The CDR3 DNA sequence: TGTGCCAGCAGCTTGCCTGACAGGGTTTACGAGCAGTACTTC. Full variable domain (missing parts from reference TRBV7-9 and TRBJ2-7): DTGVSQNPRHKITKRGQNVTFRCDPISEHNRLYWYRQTLGQGPEFLTYFQNEAQLEKSRLLSDRFSAERPKGSFSTLEIQRTEQGDSAMYLCASSLPDRVYEQYFGPGTRLTVT.